The 28 T cell receptor beta chains below all came from one sample that was sequenced in a study of response to subunit inactivated influenza vaccine. One entry per CDR3 protein results from TCRdb running MiXCR on the RT-PCR reads. The sample consists of about 500,000 distinct CDR3 sequences, 16% of them appearing once. The source material was CD4+ T cells sorted from PBMCs, sampled around 2 years after vaccination. These receptors came from a man aged 50-75 years who received an inactivated influenza vaccine.

The chain recombines TRBV29-1 with TRBJ2-7; no clear D gene. The CDR3 runs to 8 residues. Germline V gene sequence: CDR1 SQVTM, CDR2 ANQGSEA. V dropped 8 bases and J dropped 2 bases, with 1 base sitting between them. The CDR3 spells CSPYEQYF. The CDR3 DNA sequence: TGCAGCCCCTACGAGCAGTACTTC.

This chain uses TRBV10-3 with TRBJ2-7, with 7 bases fitting TRBD1. Germline lookup yields CDR1 ENHRY and CDR2 SYGVKD. V lost 5 bases, J lost 4 bases, and 8 bases stayed unmatched. The CDR3 runs to 14 residues. The CDR3 reads CAISMDRKTYEQYF. The CDR3 DNA reads as TGTGCCATCAGTATGGACAGGAAGACGTACGAGCAGTACTTC.

Ten or more counts support this clonotype. The chain links TRBV29-1 to TRBJ1-5, with a tentative D call TRBD1 (5 bases). The V and J ends lost 4 bases and 2 bases respectively, with 9 bases between them. The germline V gene encodes CDR1 SQVTM and CDR2 ANQGSEA. CDR3 length equals 13 residues. In DNA, the CDR3 is TGCAGCGTTGGCCAGGGTGGCAATCAGCCCCAGCATTTT. It is translated as CSVGQGGNQPQHF. Drawing the rest from reference TRBV29-1 and TRBJ1-5, the complete variable domain is SAVISQKPSRDICQRGTSLTIQCQVDSQVTMMFWYRQQPGQSLTLIATANQGSEATYESGFVIDKFPISRPNLTFSTLTVSNMSPEDSSIYLCSVGQGGNQPQHFGDGTRLSIL.

This clonotype was seen a few times. This chain connects TRBV24-1 to TRBJ2-6; 8 positions match TRBD1. CDR1 KGHDR and CDR2 SFDVKD come from the germline V gene. Trimming removed 3 bases from V and 0 bases from J; junction bases left unmatched: 15. CDR3 length equals 21 residues. The CDR3 DNA follows: TGTGCCACCAGTGATGCGGATACAGGGGGACGGATGTCCTCTGGGGCCAACGTCCTGACTTTC. Protein product: CATSDADTGGRMSSGANVLTF.

This clonotype has more than one count but fewer than ten. This sequence joins TRBV5-4 and TRBJ1-1; 9 bases align to TRBD1. This CDR3 region has 15 residues. Germline V gene sequence: CDR1 SGHNT, CDR2 YYREEE (reference sequence). V shed 2 bases and J 1 base; nucleotides not matched to a gene: 3. The CDR3 reads CASSLRDRANTEAFF. In DNA form, the CDR3 reads TGTGCCAGCAGCTTAAGGGACAGGGCGAACACTGAAGCTTTCTTT.

This clonotype has more than one count but fewer than ten. The CDR3 region is CASSVGGVNYGYTF. CDR3 nucleotides: TGTGCCAGCAGCGTTGGAGGAGTTAACTATGGCTACACCTTC. V usage is TRBV9 and J usage is TRBJ1-2; D not resolved. Trimming took off 2 bases at V and 1 base at J, with 9 bases between the two ends. CDR1 and CDR2 from the germline V gene are SGDLS and YYNGEE. The CDR3 consists of 14 residues.

The sample holds a few counts of this clonotype. The J gene is TRBJ2-2, the V gene TRBV7-2; 8 bases match TRBD2. Looked up from germline, CDR1 is SGHTA and CDR2 is FQGNSA. The V gene end was trimmed by 6 bases and the J gene end by 7 bases; junction bases not matched to a gene: 4. This CDR3 is 13 amino acids long. CDR3 region: CASRAGAHGELFF. In DNA form, the CDR3 reads TGTGCCAGCAGAGCGGGAGCTCACGGGGAGCTGTTTTTT.

This clonotype was seen more than once but under ten times. The chain carries TRBV12-3 or TRBV12-4 and TRBJ2-7; 7 bases match TRBD1. With 3 bases clipped from V and 1 base from J, the junction kept 3 bases outside the gene matches. This CDR3 is built from 14 residues. CDR3: CASSFGGQSYEQYF. CDR3 bases: TGTGCCAGCAGTTTTGGGGGACAGTCCTACGAGCAGTACTTC.

This clonotype turned up a few times. The CDR3 region has the DNA TGTGCCATCAGAGACAGGGCAGCCTACAATGAGCAGTTCTTC. Amino acid sequence: CAIRDRAAYNEQFF. The V call is TRBV10-3, the J call TRBJ2-1; 7 positions match TRBD1. Germline-derived CDR1 and CDR2 are ENHRY and SYGVKD. The CDR3 spans 14 residues. V dropped 6 bases and J dropped 2; count of bases not matched to a gene: 4.

The V and J genes are TRBV19 and TRBJ2-1; TRBD2 matches 10 bases. The germline V gene encodes CDR1 LNHDA and CDR2 SQIVND (reference sequence). CDR3 length: 16 residues. J was trimmed by 3 bases and V by 3 bases; bases with no gene match: 5. CDR3 DNA sequence: TGTGCCAGTAGTATTACCACTAGCGGGGTCTACAATGAGCAGTTCTTC. Protein: CASSITTSGVYNEQFF.

This clonotype was found many times. The chain carries TRBV11-2 and TRBJ2-2; TRBD2 matches 11 bases. Unmatched junction bases numbered 2, after V lost 3 bases and J lost 5 bases. The CDR3 runs to 15 residues. Germline CDR1 and CDR2: SGHAT and FQNNGV. CDR3 residues: CASSFGLAGTGELFF. In DNA form, the CDR3 reads TGTGCCAGCAGCTTTGGACTAGCGGGTACCGGGGAGCTGTTTTTT.

The CDR3 DNA reads as TGTGCCAGCAGGAAATTAGGGGCTGAAGCTTTCTTT. Translated, it gives CASRKLGAEAFF. The rearrangement uses TRBV12-3 or TRBV12-4 and TRBJ1-1; D is possibly TRBD1 (5 bases). Trimming took off 6 bases at V and 6 bases at J, with 11 bases between the two ends. This CDR3 region has 12 residues.

J is TRBJ1-1 and V is TRBV4-3; no clear D gene. Germline V gene data show CDR1 as LGHNA and CDR2 as YSLEER. The CDR3 is 13 amino acids. V was cut by 2 bases and J by 1 base, with 5 bases left in between. The CDR3 DNA is TGCGCCAGCAGCCAATTTAGGAACACTGAAGCTTTCTTT. This translates into CASSQFRNTEAFF.

The chain couples TRBV19 to TRBJ2-5, with TRBD1 identical over 10 bases. This CDR3 spans 17 amino acids. J gave up 1 base and V 3 bases, and 8 bases lay outside the gene matches. Germline V CDR1 and CDR2: LNHDA, SQIVND (reference sequence). As DNA, the CDR3 is TGTGCCAGTAGTATCCCCGGGGACAGGGGAGGCCAAGAGACCCAGTACTTC. Translation gives CASSIPGDRGGQETQYF.

This clonotype was observed a handful of times. The V call is TRBV29-1, the J call TRBJ2-5; 7 nucleotides match TRBD1. Germline lookup yields CDR1 SQVTM and CDR2 ANQGSEA. V dropped 8 bases and J dropped 1; count of bases not matched to a gene: 10. The CDR3 totals 14 residues. CDR3 protein: CSISSGTAQETQYF. The CDR3 DNA is TGCAGCATATCTTCCGGGACAGCCCAAGAGACCCAGTACTTC.

The V gene is TRBV6-1, the J gene TRBJ1-2, with D uncertain. The length of the CDR3 is 14 residues. Germline V gene data show CDR1 as MNHNS and CDR2 as SASEGT. Trimming shortened V by 2 bases and J by 4 bases, and 11 bases separated the two germline ends. CDR3 in amino acids: CASSEQSSGYGYTF. The DNA of the CDR3 is TGTGCCAGCAGTGAACAGTCCTCGGGCTATGGCTACACCTTC.

The chain combines TRBV7-8 with TRBJ2-7, with D possibly matching TRBD2 (6 bases). The CDR3 is 13 residues long. Germline V gives CDR1 SGHVS, CDR2 FQNEAQ. V shed 5 bases and J shed 5 bases, with 13 bases lying between them. CDR3 amino acids: CASSTDRGNEQYF. DNA of the CDR3: TGTGCCAGCAGCACCGATCGGGGGAACGAGCAGTACTTC.

This clonotype was seen more than once but under ten times. The chain links TRBV10-3 to TRBJ2-1, with TRBD2 identical over 9 bases. The CDR3 length is 15 residues. In germline, CDR1 is ENHRY, CDR2 SYGVKD. Trimming took 4 bases from V and 5 from J; bases not matched to a gene: 6. CDR3 nucleotide sequence: TGTGCCATCAGTGTAAGGCGGGGGGGAAACAATGAGCAGTTCTTC. Its translation: CAISVRRGGNNEQFF.

This clonotype was recorded a few times. The chain joins TRBV5-6 to TRBJ2-7; D is uncertain. Trimming removed 4 bases from V and 2 bases from J, with 13 bases in between. The CDR3 runs to 14 residues. The germline V gene encodes CDR1 SGHDT and CDR2 YYEEEE. CDR3 DNA: TGTGCCAGCAGCACCGACTCGACACCCTACGAGCAGTACTTC. Translation gives CASSTDSTPYEQYF.

The CDR3 sequence: CASSFSPGLKDTQYF. In nucleotides, the CDR3 is TGTGCCAGCAGCTTTTCCCCGGGTTTGAAAGATACGCAGTATTTT. The gene calls are TRBV11-2 and TRBJ2-3; D is undetermined. In germline, CDR1 is SGHAT, CDR2 FQNNGV. With 3 bases removed from V and 5 bases from J, the gap between germline ends came to 15 bases. This CDR3 spans 15 amino acids.

This clonotype was picked up a small number of times. The chain joins TRBV4-1 to TRBJ2-3; 9 bases line up with TRBD2. Germline CDR1 reads MGHRA; CDR2 reads YSYEKL. V gave up 1 base and J gave up 2 bases; unmatched junction bases: 25. CDR3 length equals 23 residues. Written as DNA, the CDR3 is TGCGCCAGCAGCCAAGCAAAGGCTAGCGGGACCTCAGGGAAGGGGCTTATCACAGATACGCAGTATTTT. As protein: CASSQAKASGTSGKGLITDTQYF.

Many counts were recorded for this clonotype. The genes are TRBV27 and TRBJ2-1, with D perhaps TRBD2 (6 bases). The CDR3 is 15 amino acids. The germline V gene encodes CDR1 MNHEY and CDR2 SMNVEV (reference sequence). V lost 3 bases and J 0 bases, leaving 9 bases between the germline ends. CDR3 in amino acids: CASSFGGSSYNEQFF. The CDR3 DNA is TGTGCCAGCAGTTTTGGGGGGAGCTCCTACAATGAGCAGTTCTTC.

This clonotype was recorded at least ten times. V and J are TRBV10-2 and TRBJ1-6; TRBD1 matches 7 bases. CDR1 and CDR2 from the germline V gene are WSHSY and SAAADI. V lost 5 bases, J lost 7 bases, and 8 bases stayed unmatched. The CDR3 is 15 residues long. The CDR3 DNA reads as TGCGCCAGCAGTACAGGGGTTGAAAGAAATTCACCCCTCCACTTT. Its protein is CASSTGVERNSPLHF.

This clonotype was counted between two and nine times. This rearrangement joins TRBV2 to TRBJ2-1, with 8 nucleotides matching TRBD2. The CDR3 totals 15 residues. Germline values: CDR1 SNHLY, CDR2 FYNNEI. Trimming removed 7 bases from V and 3 bases from J; junction bases left unmatched: 8. The chain's CDR3 is CASKPKTSVYNEQFF. The CDR3 nucleotides are TGTGCCAGCAAACCGAAGACTAGCGTCTACAATGAGCAGTTCTTC.

This sequence joins TRBV14 and TRBJ1-1; no definite D call. The CDR3 has 15 residues. The V and J ends lost 2 bases and 1 base respectively, with 11 bases between them. The V gene's germline CDR1 is SGHDN and CDR2 FVKESK. CDR3 in DNA: TGTGCCAGCAGCCAAAGGCGGGAGGGGAACACTGAAGCTTTCTTT. Amino acid sequence: CASSQRREGNTEAFF.

This clonotype was counted only a few times. The chain combines TRBV7-2 with TRBJ2-1; possible D gene TRBD1, 5 bases. CDR1 is SGHTA and CDR2 is FQGNSA in the germline V gene. The CDR3 length is 16 residues. Trimming removed 5 bases from V and 6 bases from J, with 20 bases in between. CDR3 sequence: CASSPTQQIRGNEQFF. In DNA, the CDR3 is TGTGCCAGCAGCCCCACACAGCAAATTAGGGGCAATGAGCAGTTCTTC.

This clonotype turned up a few times. The chain employs TRBV11-2 and TRBJ2-3; no firm D call. Germline CDR1 SGHAT, CDR2 FQNNGV. The CDR3 is made up of 16 amino acids. With 0 bases removed from V and 3 bases from J, the gap between germline ends came to 13 bases. The CDR3: CASSLDETRRTDTQYF. CDR3 in DNA: TGTGCCAGCAGCTTAGATGAGACAAGAAGGACAGATACGCAGTATTTT.

This clonotype turned up a few times. V gene TRBV24-1 combines with J gene TRBJ2-1; 12 bases line up with TRBD2. Germline CDR1 and CDR2: KGHDR and SFDVKD. The CDR3 has 16 amino acids. J was trimmed by 6 bases and V by 3 bases; bases with no gene match: 5. The CDR3 loop is CATSDTGLAGFNEQFF. The CDR3 DNA is TGTGCCACCAGTGATACCGGACTAGCGGGATTCAATGAGCAGTTCTTC.